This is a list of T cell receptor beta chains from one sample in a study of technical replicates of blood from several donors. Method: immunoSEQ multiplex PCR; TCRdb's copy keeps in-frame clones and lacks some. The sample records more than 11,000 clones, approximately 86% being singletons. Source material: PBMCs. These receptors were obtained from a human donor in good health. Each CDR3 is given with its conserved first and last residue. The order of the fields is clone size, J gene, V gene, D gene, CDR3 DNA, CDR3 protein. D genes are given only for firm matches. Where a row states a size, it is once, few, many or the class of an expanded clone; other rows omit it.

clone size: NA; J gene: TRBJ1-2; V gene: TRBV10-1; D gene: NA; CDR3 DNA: TGCGCCAGCGGGGCAGATCAGACCGGGACAAATTCCTATGGCTACACCTTC; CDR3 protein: CASGADQTGTNSYGYTF
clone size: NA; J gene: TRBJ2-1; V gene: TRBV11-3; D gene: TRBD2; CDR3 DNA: TGTGCCAGCAGCGCCGCCGGGACTAGTCTTTTTGCCCGGCAGTTCTTC; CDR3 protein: CASSAAGTSLFARQFF
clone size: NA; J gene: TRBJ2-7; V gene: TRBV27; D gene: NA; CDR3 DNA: TGTGCCAGCAGTGCGGGACTCGCCTACGAGCAGTACTTC; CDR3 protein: CASSAGLAYEQYF
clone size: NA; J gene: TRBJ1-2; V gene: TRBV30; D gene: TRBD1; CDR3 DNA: TGTGCCTGGGGAAGGGACAGGCCCCGTGGCTACACCTTC; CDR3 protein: CAWGRDRPRGYTF
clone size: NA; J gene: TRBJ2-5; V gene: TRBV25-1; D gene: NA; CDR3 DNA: TGTGCCAGCAGTGAAGGGGCCCGAGAGACCCAGTACTTC; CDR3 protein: CASSEGARETQYF
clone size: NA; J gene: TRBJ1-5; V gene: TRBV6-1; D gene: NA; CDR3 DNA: TGTGCCAGCAGGGAGGGATGGGTCGCGGGTCAGCCCCAGCATTTT; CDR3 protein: CASREGWVAGQPQHF
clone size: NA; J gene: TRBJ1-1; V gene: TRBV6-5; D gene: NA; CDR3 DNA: TGTGCCAGCAGTTACCGGCCCTATGAGGACACTGAAGCTTTCTTT; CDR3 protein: CASSYRPYEDTEAFF
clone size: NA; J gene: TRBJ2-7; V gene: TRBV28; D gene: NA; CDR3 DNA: TGTGCCAGCAGTATCGGACACCCTCGGGACGAGCAGTACTTC; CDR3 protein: CASSIGHPRDEQYF
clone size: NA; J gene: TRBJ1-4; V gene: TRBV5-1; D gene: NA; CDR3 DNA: TGCGCCAGCAGCTCTGGCGAGGGTGCTGAAAAACTGTTTTTT; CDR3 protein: CASSSGEGAEKLFF
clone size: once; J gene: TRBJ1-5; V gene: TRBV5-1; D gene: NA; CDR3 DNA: TGCGCCAGCAGCTTGTATGGAGGGCTCCATCAGCCCCAGCATTTT; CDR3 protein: CASSLYGGLHQPQHF
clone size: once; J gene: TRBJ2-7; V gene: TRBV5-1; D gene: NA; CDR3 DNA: TGCGCCAGCAGCACCCAGAATCAAGGACTCTCATACGAGCAGTACTTC; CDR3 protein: CASSTQNQGLSYEQYF
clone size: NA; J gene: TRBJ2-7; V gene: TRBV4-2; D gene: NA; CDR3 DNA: TGTGCCAGCAGCCAAGGGCTCGGAGATTACGAGCAGTACTTC; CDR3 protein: CASSQGLGDYEQYF
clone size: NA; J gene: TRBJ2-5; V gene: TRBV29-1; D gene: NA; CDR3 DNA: TGCAGCGTTGAGTTTTCAGGGGTGAGGACCCAGTACTTC; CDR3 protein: CSVEFSGVRTQYF
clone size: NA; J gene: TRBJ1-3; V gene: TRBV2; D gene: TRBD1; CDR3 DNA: TGTGCCAGCAGCGGGACAGGCTTCTCTGGAAACACCATATATTTT; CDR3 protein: CASSGTGFSGNTIYF
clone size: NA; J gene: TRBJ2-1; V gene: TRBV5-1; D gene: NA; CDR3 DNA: TGCGCCAGCAGCCCTAGCGAAAATGAGCAGTTCTTC; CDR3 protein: CASSPSENEQFF
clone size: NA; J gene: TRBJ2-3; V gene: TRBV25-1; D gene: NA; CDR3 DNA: TGTGCCAGCTCACTTCGTTGGACTAGCACAGATACGCAGTATTTT; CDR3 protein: CASSLRWTSTDTQYF
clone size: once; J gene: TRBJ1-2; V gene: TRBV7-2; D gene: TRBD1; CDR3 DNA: TGTGCCAGCAGCCCGCGACAGGGGGCGTTAAGTGGCTACACCTTC; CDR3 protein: CASSPRQGALSGYTF
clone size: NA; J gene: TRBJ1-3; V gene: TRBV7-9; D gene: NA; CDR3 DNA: TGTGCCAGCAGCCCCACCACGGGGGGTACTGGAAACACCATATATTTT; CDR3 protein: CASSPTTGGTGNTIYF
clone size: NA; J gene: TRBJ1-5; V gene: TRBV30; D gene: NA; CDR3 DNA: TGTGCCTGGGAACAGGGATTGGATCAGCCCCAGCATTTT; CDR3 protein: CAWEQGLDQPQHF
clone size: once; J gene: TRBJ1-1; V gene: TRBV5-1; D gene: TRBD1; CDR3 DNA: TGCGCCAGCAGCGCGGGGACAGCCTACTGGAACACTGAAGCTTTCTTT; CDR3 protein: CASSAGTAYWNTEAFF
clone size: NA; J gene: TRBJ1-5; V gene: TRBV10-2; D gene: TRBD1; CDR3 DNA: TGCGCCAGCAGTCTCGACAGGGTCGGACAGCCCCAGCATTTT; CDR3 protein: CASSLDRVGQPQHF
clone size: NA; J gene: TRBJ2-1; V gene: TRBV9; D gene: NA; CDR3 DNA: TGTGCCAGCAGCCAGGGGCAGACTAGCCTCTCCAATGAGCAGTTCTTC; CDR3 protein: CASSQGQTSLSNEQFF
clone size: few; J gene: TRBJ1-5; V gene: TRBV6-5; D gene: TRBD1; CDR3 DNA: TGTGCCAGCAGTTACTCACAGGGGGCTCAGCCCCAGCATTTT; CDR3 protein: CASSYSQGAQPQHF
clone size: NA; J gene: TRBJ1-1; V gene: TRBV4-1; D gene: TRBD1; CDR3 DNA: TGCGCCACTTCCCCCCAGCAAACAGGGGTGACTGAAGCTTTCTTT; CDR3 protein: CATSPQQTGVTEAFF
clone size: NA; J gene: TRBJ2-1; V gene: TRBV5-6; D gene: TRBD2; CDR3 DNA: TGTGCCAGCTCGTTCAGGGGACTAGCGGGGCACTACAATGAGCAGTTCTTC; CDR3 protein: CASSFRGLAGHYNEQFF
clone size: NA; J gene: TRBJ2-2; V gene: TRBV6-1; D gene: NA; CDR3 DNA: TGTGCCAGCATGACTAGAGTGAACACCGGGGAGCTGTTTTTT; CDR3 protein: CASMTRVNTGELFF
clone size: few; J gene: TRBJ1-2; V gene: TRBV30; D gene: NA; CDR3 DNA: TGTGCCTGGAGTGAGACAGCCTACTATGGCTACACCTTC; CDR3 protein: CAWSETAYYGYTF
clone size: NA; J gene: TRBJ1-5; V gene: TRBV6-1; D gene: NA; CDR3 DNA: TGTGCCAGCAGTGAAAACGGGAATCAGCCCCAGCATTTT; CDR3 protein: CASSENGNQPQHF
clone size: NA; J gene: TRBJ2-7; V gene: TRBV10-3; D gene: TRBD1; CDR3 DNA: TGTGCCATCTCTCCGGGACAGGGGATCCACGAGCAGTACTTC; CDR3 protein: CAISPGQGIHEQYF
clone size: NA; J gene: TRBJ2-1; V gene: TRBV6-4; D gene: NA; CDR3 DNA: TGTGCCAGCAGTGACCGGGACAACAATGAGCAGTTCTTC; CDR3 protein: CASSDRDNNEQFF
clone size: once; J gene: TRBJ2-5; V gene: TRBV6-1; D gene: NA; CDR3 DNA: TGTGCCAGCAGCCTGACAGGGATCGCGGGGGAGACCCAGTACTTC; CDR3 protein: CASSLTGIAGETQYF
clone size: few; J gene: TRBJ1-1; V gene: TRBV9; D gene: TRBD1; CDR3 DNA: TGTGCCAGCAGCGGGACCGGGACAGTAAACACTGAAGCTTTCTTT; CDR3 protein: CASSGTGTVNTEAFF
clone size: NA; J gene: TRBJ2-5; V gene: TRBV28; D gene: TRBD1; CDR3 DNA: TGTGCCAGCAGACCGGGACAGGGTTTCCAAGAGACCCAGTACTTC; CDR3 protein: CASRPGQGFQETQYF
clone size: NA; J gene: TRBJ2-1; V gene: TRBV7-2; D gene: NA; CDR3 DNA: TGTGCCAGCAGCTTAGGGCTAGCGCAGTACAATGAGCAGTTCTTC; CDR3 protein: CASSLGLAQYNEQFF
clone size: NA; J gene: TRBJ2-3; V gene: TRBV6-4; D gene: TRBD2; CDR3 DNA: TGTGCCAGCAGTGAGAGGAGGCGGGAGGTGGGGGCTACGCAGTATTTT; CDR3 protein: CASSERRREVGATQYF
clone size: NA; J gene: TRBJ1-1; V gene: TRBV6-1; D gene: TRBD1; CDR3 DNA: TGTGCCAGCAGTGTGATGGCAGGGGGAAACACTGAAGCTTTCTTT; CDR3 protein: CASSVMAGGNTEAFF
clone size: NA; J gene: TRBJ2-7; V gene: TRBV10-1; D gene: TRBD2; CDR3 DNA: TGCGCCAGCAGTGGTCCTGGACTAGCGGGAGTCTCCTACGAGCAGTACTTC; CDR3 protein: CASSGPGLAGVSYEQYF
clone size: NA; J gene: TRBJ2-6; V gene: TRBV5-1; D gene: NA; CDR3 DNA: TGCGCCAGCAGATTATCTGGGGCCAACGTCCTGACTTTC; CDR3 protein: CASRLSGANVLTF
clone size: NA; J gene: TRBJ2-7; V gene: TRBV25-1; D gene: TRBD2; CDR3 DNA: TGTGCCAGCAGTAGCGGGATCGTCTACGAGCAGTACTTC; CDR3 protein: CASSSGIVYEQYF
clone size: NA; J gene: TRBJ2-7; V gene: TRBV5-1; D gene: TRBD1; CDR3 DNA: TGCGCCAGCAGCTTGGGGGGGACAGGGGTTGGCTACGAGCAGTACTTC; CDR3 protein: CASSLGGTGVGYEQYF
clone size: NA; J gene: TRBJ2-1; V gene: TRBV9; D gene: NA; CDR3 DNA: TGTGCCAGCAGCGTAGAGTTAGAGAGGAGTGAGCAGTTCTTC; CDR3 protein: CASSVELERSEQFF
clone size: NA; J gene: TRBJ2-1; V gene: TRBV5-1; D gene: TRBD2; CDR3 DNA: TGCGCCAGCTTCCTGGGGACTAGCGGGAGTGGCAATGAGCAGTTCTTC; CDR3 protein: CASFLGTSGSGNEQFF
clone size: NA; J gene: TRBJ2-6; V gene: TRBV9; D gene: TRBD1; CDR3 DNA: TGTGCCAGCAGCGTAAGGGACAGGGGGTCTTGGGCCAACGTCCTGACTTTC; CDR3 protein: CASSVRDRGSWANVLTF
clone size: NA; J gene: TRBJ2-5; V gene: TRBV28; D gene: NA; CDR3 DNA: TGTGCCAGCAGTACCCCTTACCACCGAGGCGAGACCCAGTACTTC; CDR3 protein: CASSTPYHRGETQYF
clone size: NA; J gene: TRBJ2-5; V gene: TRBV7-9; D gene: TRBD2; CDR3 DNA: TGTGCCAGCGAAAGGACTAGCGGCCTCCAAGAGACCCAGTACTTC; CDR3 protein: CASERTSGLQETQYF
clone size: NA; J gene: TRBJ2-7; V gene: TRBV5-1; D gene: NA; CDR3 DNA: TGCGCCAGCAGCTTGGACGGGAGTGGCTACGAGCAGTACTTC; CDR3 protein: CASSLDGSGYEQYF
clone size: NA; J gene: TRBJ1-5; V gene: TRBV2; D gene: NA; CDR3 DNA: TGTGCCAGCAGTCGTCGAGCGATCAATCAGCCCCAGCATTTT; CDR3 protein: CASSRRAINQPQHF
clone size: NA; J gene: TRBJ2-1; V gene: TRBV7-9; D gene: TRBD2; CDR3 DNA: TGTGCCAGCAGCCCCCGTCTAGCGGGAGGCGGCAATGAGCAGTTCTTC; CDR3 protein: CASSPRLAGGGNEQFF
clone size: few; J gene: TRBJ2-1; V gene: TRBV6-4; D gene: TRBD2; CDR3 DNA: TGTGCCAGCAGCGCCGACCAGCGGGAGGGCTTATACAATGAGCAGTTCTTC; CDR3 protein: CASSADQREGLYNEQFF
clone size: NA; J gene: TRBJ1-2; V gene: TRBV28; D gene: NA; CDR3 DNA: TGTGCCAGCAGTCCTACAGGGATAGGGGGCTACACCTTC; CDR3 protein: CASSPTGIGGYTF
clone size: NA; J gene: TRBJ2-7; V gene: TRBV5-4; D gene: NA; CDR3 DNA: TGTGCCAGCAGCTTGAGTGAGGCAGGAGGGATCTACGAGCAGTACTTC; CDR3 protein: CASSLSEAGGIYEQYF
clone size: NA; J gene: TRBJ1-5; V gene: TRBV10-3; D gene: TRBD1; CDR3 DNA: TGTGCCATCGGGACAGGGAATCAGCCCCAGCATTTT; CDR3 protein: CAIGTGNQPQHF
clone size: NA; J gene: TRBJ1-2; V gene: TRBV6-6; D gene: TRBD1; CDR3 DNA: TGTGCCAGGTTGACAGGGTGGAGCTATGGCTACACCTTC; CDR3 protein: CARLTGWSYGYTF
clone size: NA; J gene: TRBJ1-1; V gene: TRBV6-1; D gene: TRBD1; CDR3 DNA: TGTGCCAGCAGGCGGGACAGGGGGGTATACACTGAAGCTTTCTTT; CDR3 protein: CASRRDRGVYTEAFF
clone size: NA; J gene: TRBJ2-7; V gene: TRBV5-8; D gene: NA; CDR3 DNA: TGTGCCAGCAGCTTGGTTTGGGGGCACTACGAGCAGTACTTC; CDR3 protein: CASSLVWGHYEQYF
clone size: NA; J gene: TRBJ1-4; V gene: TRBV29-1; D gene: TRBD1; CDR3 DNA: TGCAGCGTTGAAGGTACAGGGGAGGAGGAAAAACTGTTTTTT; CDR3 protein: CSVEGTGEEEKLFF
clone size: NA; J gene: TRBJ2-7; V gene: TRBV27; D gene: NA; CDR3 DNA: TGTGCCAGCAGTCCTATCCGGGACTCCGGCCACGAGCAGTACTTC; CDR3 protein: CASSPIRDSGHEQYF
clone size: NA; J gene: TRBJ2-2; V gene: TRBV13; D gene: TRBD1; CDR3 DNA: TGTGCCAGCAGCTTAGTAGGGACAGGGTTGAACACCGGGGAGCTGTTTTTT; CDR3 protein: CASSLVGTGLNTGELFF
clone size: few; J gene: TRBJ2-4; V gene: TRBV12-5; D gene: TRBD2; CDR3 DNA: TGTGCTAGTGGCGCGGGCGCTAGCGGGAGCGACCTAGCCATTCAGTACTTC; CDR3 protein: CASGAGASGSDLAIQYF